Listed below are T cell receptor beta chains from one sample, sequenced in a study of shared clonotypes between healthy human individuals. Libraries were prepared by immunoSEQ multiplex PCR; TCRdb keeps only in-frame clonotypes and omits some of them. The sample includes over 850,000 clones, more than 75% of them seen just once. Sequenced input: memory CD4+ T cells from PBMCs. These receptors came from a man aged 18 to 30 in good health. Some clones in this sample may be carry-over from other donors' samples. CDR3s include the opening cysteine and the closing phenylalanine or tryptophan. The order of the fields is CDR3 DNA, CDR3 protein, J gene, D gene, clone size, V gene. A D gene is named only where the DNA matches it firmly. Clone size, where shown, is once, few, many, or a class for clones that have expanded.

DNA: TGTGCCAGCAGTTCAATAGGGCACGAGCAGTACTTC
CDR3: CASSSIGHEQYF
J: TRBJ2-7
D: .
size: few
V: TRBV6-6

DNA: TGTGCCAGCAGCCCGGACAGTGCAGGACGGGAGACCCAGTACTTC
CDR3: CASSPDSAGRETQYF
J: TRBJ2-5
D: .
size: .
V: TRBV5-4

DNA: TGTGCCAGCAGCTTGGACAGGAATACCTACGAGCAGTACTTC
CDR3: CASSLDRNTYEQYF
J: TRBJ2-7
D: .
size: .
V: TRBV5-6

DNA: TGCGCCAGCAGCTTGGCCTCGGCAGGAAACACTGAAGCTTTCTTT
CDR3: CASSLASAGNTEAFF
J: TRBJ1-1
D: .
size: .
V: TRBV5-1

DNA: TGTGCCAGCAACCCGGGACAGACCAACACCGGGGAGCTGTTTTTT
CDR3: CASNPGQTNTGELFF
J: TRBJ2-2
D: TRBD1
size: .
V: TRBV5-4

DNA: TGCGCCAGCAGCCACGAGGCGGGGCGTCACTATGGCTACACCTTC
CDR3: CASSHEAGRHYGYTF
J: TRBJ1-2
D: .
size: once
V: TRBV4-1

DNA: TGTGCCATCAGCTCAGGGGGAGAGACCCAGTACTTC
CDR3: CAISSGGETQYF
J: TRBJ2-5
D: TRBD1
size: .
V: TRBV10-3

DNA: TGTGCCAGCAGCTTAGAGGGACTAGGAGCATCTGGGGAGCTGTTTTTT
CDR3: CASSLEGLGASGELFF
J: TRBJ2-2
D: TRBD2
size: .
V: TRBV7-2

DNA: TGTGCCAGCAGTTTAAGACAGGGGTTGAGTGGCTACACCTTC
CDR3: CASSLRQGLSGYTF
J: TRBJ1-2
D: TRBD1
size: once
V: TRBV6-5

DNA: TGCGCCAGCAGCCAAGCCGGGACAGGGAGGAACAATGAGCAGTTCTTC
CDR3: CASSQAGTGRNNEQFF
J: TRBJ2-1
D: TRBD1
size: .
V: TRBV4-1

DNA: TGTGCCAGCATACCCGGACTAGCGGGAGTTACAGATACGCAGTATTTT
CDR3: CASIPGLAGVTDTQYF
J: TRBJ2-3
D: TRBD2
size: .
V: TRBV2

DNA: TGTGCCAGCAGCCAAGATTCCGGCCAAAAGCCAGATACGCAGTATTTT
CDR3: CASSQDSGQKPDTQYF
J: TRBJ2-3
D: .
size: .
V: TRBV4-2

DNA: TGTGCCAGCAGCTTGACAGTTCCCTCCTCTGGAAACACCATATATTTT
CDR3: CASSLTVPSSGNTIYF
J: TRBJ1-3
D: .
size: .
V: TRBV7-9

DNA: TGTGCCATCAGTGAGTGGGGGCCCACTGAAGCTTTCTTT
CDR3: CAISEWGPTEAFF
J: TRBJ1-1
D: .
size: .
V: TRBV10-3

DNA: TGTGCCAGCAGCGGGGGGACCGTAAACAGGAATGTGAACACTGAAGCTTTCTTT
CDR3: CASSGGTVNRNVNTEAFF
J: TRBJ1-1
D: .
size: .
V: TRBV5-6

DNA: TGTGCCAGCAGCCCAAGGACTAGCGGGACCTACGAGCAGTACTTC
CDR3: CASSPRTSGTYEQYF
J: TRBJ2-7
D: TRBD2
size: .
V: TRBV9

DNA: TGTGCCAGCAGCTTAATAGCTAGCGGCGACACAGATACGCAGTATTTT
CDR3: CASSLIASGDTDTQYF
J: TRBJ2-3
D: TRBD2
size: .
V: TRBV7-3

DNA: TGTGCCAGCAGCGTAATACAGGGGGTGGCTTTCTTT
CDR3: CASSVIQGVAFF
J: TRBJ1-1
D: TRBD1
size: many
V: TRBV7-8

DNA: TGTGCCAGCAGTGTGGAGGGTAGACAGCCCCAGCATTTT
CDR3: CASSVEGRQPQHF
J: TRBJ1-5
D: .
size: many
V: TRBV6-1

DNA: TGTGCCAGCTCACTAACAGACAGGGAAGCTGAAGCTTTCTTT
CDR3: CASSLTDREAEAFF
J: TRBJ1-1
D: TRBD1
size: .
V: TRBV18

DNA: TGCAGCGTTGAAGAACGCAGGGTGGGCTACACCTTC
CDR3: CSVEERRVGYTF
J: TRBJ1-2
D: .
size: .
V: TRBV29-1

DNA: TGTGCCAGCTCACCAATTGCTGGACAATGGTTCTTC
CDR3: CASSPIAGQWFF
J: TRBJ2-1
D: .
size: .
V: TRBV18

DNA: TGTGCCAGCAGCCCGACAGGAGCCAATCAGCCCCAGCATTTT
CDR3: CASSPTGANQPQHF
J: TRBJ1-5
D: .
size: .
V: TRBV9

DNA: TGTGCCAGCAGCGCCGACGTCTCTGGAAACACCATATATTTT
CDR3: CASSADVSGNTIYF
J: TRBJ1-3
D: .
size: .
V: TRBV9

DNA: TGTGCCAGCAGTGAATCGGTTAGCGGGACGATCGGGGAGCTGTTTTTT
CDR3: CASSESVSGTIGELFF
J: TRBJ2-2
D: TRBD2
size: .
V: TRBV25-1

DNA: TGCGCCAGCAGCCAAGATTTAGGAGGGGGCCATAGCAATCAGCCCCAGCATTTT
CDR3: CASSQDLGGGHSNQPQHF
J: TRBJ1-5
D: TRBD1
size: .
V: TRBV4-3

DNA: TGTGCCAGTTGGATAGCGGGGGCAGAGACCCAGTACTTC
CDR3: CASWIAGAETQYF
J: TRBJ2-5
D: TRBD2
size: once
V: TRBV6-6

DNA: TGTGCCAGCCACCCTAGGGGGGATTTCTACAATGAGCAGTTCTTC
CDR3: CASHPRGDFYNEQFF
J: TRBJ2-1
D: .
size: .
V: TRBV5-4

DNA: TGTGCCAGCAGTCGGGACCGGCAGGAGACCCAGTACTTC
CDR3: CASSRDRQETQYF
J: TRBJ2-5
D: .
size: .
V: TRBV27